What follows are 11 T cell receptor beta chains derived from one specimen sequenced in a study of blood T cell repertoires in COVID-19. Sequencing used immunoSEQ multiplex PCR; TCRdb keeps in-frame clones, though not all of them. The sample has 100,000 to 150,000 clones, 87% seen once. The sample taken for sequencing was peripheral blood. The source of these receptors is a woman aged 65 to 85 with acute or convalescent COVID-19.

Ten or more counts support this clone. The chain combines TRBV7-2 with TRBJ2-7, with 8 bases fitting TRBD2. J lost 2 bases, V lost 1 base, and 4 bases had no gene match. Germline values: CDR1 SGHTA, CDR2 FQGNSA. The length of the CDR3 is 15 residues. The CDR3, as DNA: TGTGCCAGCAGCTTAGGCGGGGGGATGGCCTACGAGCAGTACTTC. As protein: CASSLGGGMAYEQYF.

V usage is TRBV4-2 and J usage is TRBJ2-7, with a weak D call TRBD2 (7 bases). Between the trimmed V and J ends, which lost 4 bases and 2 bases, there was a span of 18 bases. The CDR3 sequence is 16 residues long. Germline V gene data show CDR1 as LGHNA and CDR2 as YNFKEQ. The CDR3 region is CASSPDGKGGAYEQYF. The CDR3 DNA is TGTGCCAGCAGCCCAGATGGGAAGGGGGGGGCCTACGAGCAGTACTTC.

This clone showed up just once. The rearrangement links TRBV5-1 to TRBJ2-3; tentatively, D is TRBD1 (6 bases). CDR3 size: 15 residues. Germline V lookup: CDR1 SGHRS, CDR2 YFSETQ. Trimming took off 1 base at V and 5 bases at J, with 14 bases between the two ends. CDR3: CASSLYGQSLDTQYF. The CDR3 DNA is TGCGCCAGCAGCTTGTATGGACAGTCACTAGATACGCAGTATTTT.

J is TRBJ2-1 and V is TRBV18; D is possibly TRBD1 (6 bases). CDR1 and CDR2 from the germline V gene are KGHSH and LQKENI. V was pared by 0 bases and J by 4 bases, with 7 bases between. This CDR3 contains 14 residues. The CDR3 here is CASSPPGAYNEQFF. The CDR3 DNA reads TGTGCCAGCTCACCACCGGGGGCTTACAATGAGCAGTTCTTC.

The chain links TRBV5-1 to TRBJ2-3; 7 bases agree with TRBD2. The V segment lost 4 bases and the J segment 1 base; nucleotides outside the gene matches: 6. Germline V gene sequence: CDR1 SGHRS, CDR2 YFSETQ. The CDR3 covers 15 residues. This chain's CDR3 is CASSPLAGGTDTQYF. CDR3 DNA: TGCGCCAGCAGCCCTTTGGCGGGGGGCACAGATACGCAGTATTTT.

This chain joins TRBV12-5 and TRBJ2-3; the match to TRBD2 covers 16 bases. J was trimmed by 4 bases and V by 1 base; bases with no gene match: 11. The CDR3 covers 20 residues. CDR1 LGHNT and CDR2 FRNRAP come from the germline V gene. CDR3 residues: CASGLGQGTSGGAVSDTQYF. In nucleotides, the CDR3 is TGTGCTAGTGGTTTGGGGCAAGGGACTAGCGGGGGGGCCGTCTCAGATACGCAGTATTTT.

CDR3 protein: CASSSLAGGPDTQYF. CDR3 coding DNA: TGTGCCAGCAGCTCCTTAGCGGGGGGCCCAGATACGCAGTATTTT. The chain joins TRBV7-6 to TRBJ2-3; 10 bases match TRBD2. Germline-derived CDR1 and CDR2 are SGHVS and FNYEAQ. CDR3 length: 15 amino acids. With V trimmed by 4 bases and J by 4 bases, 5 bases remained unmatched.

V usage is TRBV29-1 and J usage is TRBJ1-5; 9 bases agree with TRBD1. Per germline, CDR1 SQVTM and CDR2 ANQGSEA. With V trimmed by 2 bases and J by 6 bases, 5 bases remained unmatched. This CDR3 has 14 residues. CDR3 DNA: TGCAGCGTTGAAATACAGGGGGCCGGTCAGCCCCAGCATTTT. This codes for CSVEIQGAGQPQHF. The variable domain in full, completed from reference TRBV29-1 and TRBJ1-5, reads SAVISQKPSRDICQRGTSLTIQCQVDSQVTMMFWYRQQPGQSLTLIATANQGSEATYESGFVIDKFPISRPNLTFSTLTVSNMSPEDSSIYLCSVEIQGAGQPQHFGDGTRLSIL.

CDR3 region: CASSPQGGGDQPQHF. The CDR3 DNA sequence: TGCGCCAGCAGTCCGCAGGGCGGTGGTGATCAGCCCCAGCATTTT. The chain is built from TRBV5-1 and TRBJ1-5; maybe TRBD1 (5 bases). Germline lookup yields CDR1 SGHRS and CDR2 YFSETQ. This CDR3 is 15 amino acids long. V was shortened by 5 bases and J by 5 bases, with 17 bases between the two germline ends. Full variable domain (remainder filled in from reference TRBV5-1 and TRBJ1-5): KAGVTQTPRYLIKTRGQQVTLSCSPISGHRSVSWYQQTPGQGLQFLFEYFSETQRNKGNFPGRFSGRQFSNSRSEMNVSTLELGDSALYLCASSPQGGGDQPQHFGDGTRLSIL.

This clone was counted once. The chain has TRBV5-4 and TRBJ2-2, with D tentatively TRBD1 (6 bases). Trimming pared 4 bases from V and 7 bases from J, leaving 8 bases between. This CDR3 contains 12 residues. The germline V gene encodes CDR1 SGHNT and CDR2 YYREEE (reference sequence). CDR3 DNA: TGTGCCAGCAGCGTGGACAGCGGGGAGCTGTTTTTT. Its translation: CASSVDSGELFF.

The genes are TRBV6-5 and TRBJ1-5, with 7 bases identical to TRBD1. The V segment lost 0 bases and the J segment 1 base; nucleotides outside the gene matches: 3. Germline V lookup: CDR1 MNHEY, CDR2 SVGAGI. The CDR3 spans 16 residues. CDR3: CASSYSYRGSNQPQHF. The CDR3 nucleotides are TGTGCCAGCAGTTACTCGTACAGGGGAAGCAATCAGCCCCAGCATTTT.